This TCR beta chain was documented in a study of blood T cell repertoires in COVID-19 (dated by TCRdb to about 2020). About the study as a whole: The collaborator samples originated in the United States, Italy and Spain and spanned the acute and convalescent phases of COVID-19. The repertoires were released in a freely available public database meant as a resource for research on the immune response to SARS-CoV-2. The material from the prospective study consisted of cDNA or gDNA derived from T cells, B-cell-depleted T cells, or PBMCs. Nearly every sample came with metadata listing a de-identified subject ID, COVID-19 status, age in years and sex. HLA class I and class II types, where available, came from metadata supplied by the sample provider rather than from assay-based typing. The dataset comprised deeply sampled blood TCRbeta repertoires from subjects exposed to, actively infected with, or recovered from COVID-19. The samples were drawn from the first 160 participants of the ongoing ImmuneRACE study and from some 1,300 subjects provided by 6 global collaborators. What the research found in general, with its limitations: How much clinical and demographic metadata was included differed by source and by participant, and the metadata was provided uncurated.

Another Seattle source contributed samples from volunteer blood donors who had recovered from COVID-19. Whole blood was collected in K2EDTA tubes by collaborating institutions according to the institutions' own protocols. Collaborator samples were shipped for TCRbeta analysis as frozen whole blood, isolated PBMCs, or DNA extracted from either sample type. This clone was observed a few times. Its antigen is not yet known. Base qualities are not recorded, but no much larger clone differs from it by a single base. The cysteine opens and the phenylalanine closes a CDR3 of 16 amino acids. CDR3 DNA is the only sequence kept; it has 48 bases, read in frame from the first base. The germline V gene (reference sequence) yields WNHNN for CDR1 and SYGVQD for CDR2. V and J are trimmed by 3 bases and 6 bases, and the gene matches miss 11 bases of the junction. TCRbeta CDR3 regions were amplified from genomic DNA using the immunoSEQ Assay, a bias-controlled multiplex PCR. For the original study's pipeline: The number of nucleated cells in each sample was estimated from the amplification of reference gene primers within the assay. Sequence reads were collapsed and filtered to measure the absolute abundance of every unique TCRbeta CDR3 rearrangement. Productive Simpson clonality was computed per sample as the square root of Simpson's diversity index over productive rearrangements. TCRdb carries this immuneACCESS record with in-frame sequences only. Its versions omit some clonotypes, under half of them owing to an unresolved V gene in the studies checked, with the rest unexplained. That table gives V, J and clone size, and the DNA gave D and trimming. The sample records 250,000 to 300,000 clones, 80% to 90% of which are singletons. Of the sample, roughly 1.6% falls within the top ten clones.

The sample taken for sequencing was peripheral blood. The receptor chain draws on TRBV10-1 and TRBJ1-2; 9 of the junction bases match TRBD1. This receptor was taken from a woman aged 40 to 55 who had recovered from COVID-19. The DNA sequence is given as TGCGCCAGCAGTGAAGCGGCCGGGACAGGGCTTCATGGCTACACCTTC. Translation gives CASSEAAGTGLHGYTF.